This TCR beta chain was found in a study of T cell responses to AZD1222 COVID-19 vaccine. Study results and caveats: Donors were largely white British and mainly female; clonal diversity was possibly underestimated. Repertoires were collected only later (after the peak T cell response had occurred).

Germline V CDR1 and CDR2: MGHRA, YSYEKL. The CDR3 spans 17 residues. The germline V and J ends were trimmed by 6 bases and 5 bases, with 22 bases remaining between them. Sequencing was performed with immunoSEQ multiplex PCR; in TCRdb, only in-frame clones are kept and a portion is missing. The sample contains some 80,000 clones, 70% to 80% of which appear only once. As concerns this clone: The antigen is unknown.

The source of this sequence is an adult who received the MenACWY meningococcal vaccine as a control. V and J are TRBV4-1 and TRBJ2-2; maybe TRBD2 (6 bases). Sequencing was performed on peripheral blood, taken 28 days after the second dose of the MenACWY control vaccine. The CDR3 bases are TGCGCCAGCAGACAGATGCTTAATTCGGAGGGGACCGGGGAGCTGTTTTTT. Its protein is CASRQMLNSEGTGELFF.